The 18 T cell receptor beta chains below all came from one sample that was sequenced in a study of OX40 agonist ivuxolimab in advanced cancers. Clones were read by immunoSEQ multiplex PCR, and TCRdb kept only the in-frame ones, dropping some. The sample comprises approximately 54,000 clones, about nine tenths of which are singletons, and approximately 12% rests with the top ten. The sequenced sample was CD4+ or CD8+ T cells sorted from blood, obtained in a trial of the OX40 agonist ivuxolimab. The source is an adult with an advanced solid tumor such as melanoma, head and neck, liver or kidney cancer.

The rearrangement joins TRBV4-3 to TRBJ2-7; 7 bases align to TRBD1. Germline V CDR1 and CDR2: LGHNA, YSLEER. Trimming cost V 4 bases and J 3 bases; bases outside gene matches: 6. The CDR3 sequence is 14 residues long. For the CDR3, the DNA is TGCGCCAGCAGCCGAGGGGGACAGAGCTACGAGCAGTACTTC. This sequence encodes CASSRGGQSYEQYF.

CDR3 sequence (DNA): TGTGCCATCAGACAGGGGAGGGAAAATGAAAAACTGTTTTTT. This encodes CAIRQGRENEKLFF. The chain links TRBV10-3 to TRBJ1-4, with TRBD1 identical over 7 bases. The CDR3 extends over 14 amino acids. Germline V lookup: CDR1 ENHRY, CDR2 SYGVKD. The V and J ends lost 6 bases and 5 bases, in that order; junction bases with no gene match: 6.

For the CDR3, the DNA is TGTGCCAGCACCAGGGACAGGGGGTACCAAGAGACCCAGTACTTC. Its translation is CASTRDRGYQETQYF. The J gene is TRBJ2-5, the V gene TRBV2; 11 bases line up with TRBD1. V shed 7 bases, J shed 0 bases, and the junction held 4 bases outside the gene matches. This CDR3 has 15 residues. Germline V gives CDR1 SNHLY, CDR2 FYNNEI.

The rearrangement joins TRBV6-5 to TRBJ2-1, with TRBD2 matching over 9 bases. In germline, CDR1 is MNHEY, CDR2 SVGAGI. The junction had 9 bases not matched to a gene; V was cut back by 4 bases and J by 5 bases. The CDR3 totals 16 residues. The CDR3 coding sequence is TGTGCCAGCAGTTTCTTAGCGGGAGCCGCAGACAATGAGCAGTTCTTC. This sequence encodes CASSFLAGAADNEQFF.

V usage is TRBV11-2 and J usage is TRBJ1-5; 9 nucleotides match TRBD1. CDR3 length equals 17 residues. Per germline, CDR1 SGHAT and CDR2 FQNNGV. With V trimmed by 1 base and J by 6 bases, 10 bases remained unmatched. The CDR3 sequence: CASSLGTGVGGGQPQHF. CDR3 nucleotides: TGTGCCAGCAGCTTAGGGACAGGGGTAGGGGGTGGTCAGCCCCAGCATTTT.

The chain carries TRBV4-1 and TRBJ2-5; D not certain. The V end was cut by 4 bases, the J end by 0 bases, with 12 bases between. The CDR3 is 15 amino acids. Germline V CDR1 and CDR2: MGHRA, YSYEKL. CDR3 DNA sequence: TGCGCCAGCAGCCTAAGCGAGAACAACCAAGAGACCCAGTACTTC. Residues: CASSLSENNQETQYF.

CDR3 residues: CASSPGLAPYNEQFF. The CDR3 bases are TGTGCCAGCAGCCCGGGACTAGCGCCCTACAATGAGCAGTTCTTC. The J gene is TRBJ2-1, the V gene TRBV28; 10 bases fit TRBD2. This CDR3 is 15 amino acids long. J was trimmed by 2 bases and V by 6 bases; bases with no gene match: 4. Germline V gives CDR1 MDHEN, CDR2 SYDVKM. The full variable domain, completed using reference TRBV28 and TRBJ2-1, is DVKVTQSSRYLVKRTGEKVFLECVQDMDHENMFWYRQDPGLGLRLIYFSYDVKMKEKGDIPEGYSVSREKKERFSLILESASTNQTSMYLCASSPGLAPYNEQFFGPGTRLTVL.

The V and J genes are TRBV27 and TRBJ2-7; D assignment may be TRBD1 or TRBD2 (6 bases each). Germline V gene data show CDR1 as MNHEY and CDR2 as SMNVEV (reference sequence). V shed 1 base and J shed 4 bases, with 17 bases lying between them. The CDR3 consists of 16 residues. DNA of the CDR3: TGTGCCAGCAGTTTATTATACGGGGGCCTTGGATACGAGCAGTACTTC. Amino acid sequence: CASSLLYGGLGYEQYF.

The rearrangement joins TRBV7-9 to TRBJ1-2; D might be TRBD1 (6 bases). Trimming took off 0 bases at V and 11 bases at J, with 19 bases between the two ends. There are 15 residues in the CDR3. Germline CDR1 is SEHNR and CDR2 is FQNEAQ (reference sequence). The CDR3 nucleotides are TGTGCCAGCAGCTTAGCGAGCGGGGGCGCATCTGGGTACACCTTC. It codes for CASSLASGGASGYTF.

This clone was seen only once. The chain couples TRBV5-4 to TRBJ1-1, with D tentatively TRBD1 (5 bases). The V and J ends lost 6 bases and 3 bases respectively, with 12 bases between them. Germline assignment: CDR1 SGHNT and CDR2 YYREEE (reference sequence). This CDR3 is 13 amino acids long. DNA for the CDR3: TGTGCCAGCACTAGGGGTCAGGACACTGAAGCTTTCTTT. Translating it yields CASTRGQDTEAFF.

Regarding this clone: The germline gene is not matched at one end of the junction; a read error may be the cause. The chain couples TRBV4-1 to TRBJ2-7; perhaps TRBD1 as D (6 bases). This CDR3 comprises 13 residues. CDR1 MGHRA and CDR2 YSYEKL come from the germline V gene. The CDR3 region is CASSLTGPYEQYF. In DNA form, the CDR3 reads TGTGCCAGCAGCTTAACAGGGCCCTACGAGCAGTACTTC.

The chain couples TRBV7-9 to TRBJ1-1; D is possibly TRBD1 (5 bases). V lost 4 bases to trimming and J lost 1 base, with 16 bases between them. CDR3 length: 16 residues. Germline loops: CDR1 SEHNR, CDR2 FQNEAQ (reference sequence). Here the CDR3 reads CASSSGPGGSNTEAFF. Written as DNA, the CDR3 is TGTGCCAGCAGCTCAGGACCGGGGGGGTCGAACACTGAAGCTTTCTTT.

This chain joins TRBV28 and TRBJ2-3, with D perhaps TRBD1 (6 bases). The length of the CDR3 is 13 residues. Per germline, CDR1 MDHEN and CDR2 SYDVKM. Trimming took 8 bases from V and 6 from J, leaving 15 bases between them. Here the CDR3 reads CASRDTGLDTQYF. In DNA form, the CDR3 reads TGTGCCAGCCGTGATACAGGGCTGGATACGCAGTATTTT.

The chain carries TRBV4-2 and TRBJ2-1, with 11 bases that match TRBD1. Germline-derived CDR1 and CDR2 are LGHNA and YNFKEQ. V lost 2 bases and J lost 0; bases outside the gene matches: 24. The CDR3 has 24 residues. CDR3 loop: CASSQLYGTGGSGGADFSYNEQFF. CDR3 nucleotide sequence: TGTGCCAGCAGCCAATTGTACGGGACAGGGGGAAGCGGCGGGGCGGATTTCTCCTACAATGAGCAGTTCTTC.

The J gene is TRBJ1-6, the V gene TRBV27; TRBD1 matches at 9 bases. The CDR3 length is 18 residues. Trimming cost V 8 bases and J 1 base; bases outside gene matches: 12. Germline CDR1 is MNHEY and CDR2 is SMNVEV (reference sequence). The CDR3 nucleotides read TGTGCCAGCCGGAAGTGGACAGGGGAAACGTCCTATAATTCACCCCTCCACTTT. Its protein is CASRKWTGETSYNSPLHF.

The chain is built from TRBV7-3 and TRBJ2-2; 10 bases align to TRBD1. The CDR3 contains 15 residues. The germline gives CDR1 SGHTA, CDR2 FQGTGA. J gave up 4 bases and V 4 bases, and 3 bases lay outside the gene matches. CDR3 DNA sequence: TGTGCCAGCAGCTCGGGACAGGGGACCACCGGGGAGCTGTTTTTT. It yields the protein CASSSGQGTTGELFF.

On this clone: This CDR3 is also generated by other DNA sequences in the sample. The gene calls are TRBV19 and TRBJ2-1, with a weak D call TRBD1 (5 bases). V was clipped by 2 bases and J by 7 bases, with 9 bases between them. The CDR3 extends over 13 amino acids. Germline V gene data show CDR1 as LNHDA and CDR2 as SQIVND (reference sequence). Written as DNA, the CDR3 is TGTGCCAGTAGTATATGGCAGGGAAATGAGCAGTTCTTC. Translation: CASSIWQGNEQFF.

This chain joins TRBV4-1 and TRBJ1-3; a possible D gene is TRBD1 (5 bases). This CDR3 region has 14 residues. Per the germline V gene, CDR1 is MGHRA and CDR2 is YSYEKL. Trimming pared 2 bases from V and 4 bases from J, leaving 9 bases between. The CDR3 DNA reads TGCGCCAGCAGCCAACCAGGGAGGGGAAACACCATATATTTT. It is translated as CASSQPGRGNTIYF.